Below, 27 T cell receptor beta chains from the same sample are listed, as sequenced in a study of blood T cell repertoires in COVID-19. The data were produced by immunoSEQ multiplex PCR, yet TCRdb's version contains in-frame clones alone and is incomplete. The data show about 130,000 clones, roughly 88% seen once. The specimen sequenced was peripheral blood. The receptors were sampled from a man aged 70-80 years with active COVID-19.

This clone was observed a handful of times. The CDR3, as DNA: TGTGCCAGCAGCTTGGTGGGACTAGCGGACAATGAGCAGTTCTTC. Amino acids: CASSLVGLADNEQFF. This chain joins TRBV7-9 and TRBJ2-1; 11 bases are shared with TRBD2. The V segment lost 3 bases and the J segment 5 bases; nucleotides outside the gene matches: 3. CDR3 length equals 15 residues. CDR1 is SEHNR, CDR2 FQNEAQ, per germline (reference sequence).

This CDR3 reads CASRDSAGREQYF. The CDR3 bases are TGTGCCAGCAGGGACTCGGCAGGCCGGGAGCAGTACTTC. V usage is TRBV6-5 and J usage is TRBJ2-7; perhaps TRBD2 as D (5 bases). The V end lost 6 bases, the J end lost 7 bases, and 16 bases lay between the germline ends. The CDR3 length is 13 residues. Germline V gene data show CDR1 as MNHEY and CDR2 as SVGAGI.

The chain recombines TRBV7-2 with TRBJ1-2, with 11 bases identical to TRBD1. The CDR3 extends over 16 amino acids. CDR1 and CDR2 (germline): SGHTA, FQGNSA. V dropped 1 base and J dropped 3; count of bases not matched to a gene: 4. The DNA for the CDR3 is TGTGCCAGCAGCTTAGGCGGGACAGGGGGAGACTATGGCTACACCTTC. This translates into CASSLGGTGGDYGYTF.

This clone has a single count. The CDR3 here is CASSLPGHQPQHF. CDR3 DNA: TGTGCCAGCAGCTTACCCGGTCATCAGCCCCAGCATTTT. The chain couples TRBV7-8 to TRBJ1-5, with unresolved D. Trimming cost V 2 bases and J 5 bases, with 7 bases left between them. The CDR3 length is 13 residues. CDR1 is SGHVS, CDR2 FQNEAQ, per germline.

By share, this clone counts as medium-sized. The chain employs TRBV7-9 and TRBJ2-5; TRBD2 matches at 11 bases. V was pared by 4 bases and J by 5 bases, with 3 bases of the junction left unmatched. Germline V gene lookup returns CDR1 SEHNR and CDR2 FQNEAQ (reference sequence). The length of the CDR3 is 14 residues. This CDR3 is CASSSTSGSETQYF. In nucleotides, the CDR3 is TGTGCCAGCAGCTCAACTAGCGGGAGTGAGACCCAGTACTTC.

The genes are TRBV3-1 (or the pseudogene TRBV3-2) and TRBJ2-1, with 8 positions matching TRBD2. CDR1 is LGHDT, CDR2 YNNKEL, per germline (reference sequence). The V segment lost 0 bases and the J segment 8 bases; nucleotides outside the gene matches: 12. The CDR3 length is 17 residues. CDR3 sequence reads: CASSQDISGTTGDEQFF. The CDR3 region has the DNA TGTGCCAGCAGCCAAGACATTAGCGGGACAACAGGCGATGAGCAGTTCTTC.

This chain joins TRBV27 and TRBJ2-7, with D possibly being TRBD1 (5 bases). Germline values: CDR1 MNHEY, CDR2 SMNVEV (reference sequence). V was clipped by 2 bases and J by 2 bases, with 13 bases between them. The CDR3 length is 15 residues. CDR3 sequence: CASSLRGKVAYEQYF. DNA for the CDR3: TGTGCCAGCAGTTTAAGGGGAAAGGTTGCCTACGAGCAGTACTTC.

The chain recombines TRBV12-3 or TRBV12-4 with TRBJ1-3, with a possible D match to TRBD1 (5 bases). This CDR3 spans 13 amino acids. Deletions cut 3 bases from V and 4 bases from J, with 7 bases between. CDR3 nucleotides: TGTGCCAGCAGTTTTGGGGGGGGAAACACCATATATTTT. Its protein product is CASSFGGGNTIYF.

This clone was observed once. The CDR3 DNA is TGTGCCAGCAGCCCGCTAACAGGGTCCCCTAATGAAAAACTGTTTTTT. Translated: CASSPLTGSPNEKLFF. The chain carries TRBV11-2 and TRBJ1-4, with D perhaps TRBD1 (6 bases). V lost 5 bases and J lost 3, with 16 bases in between. Germline assignment: CDR1 SGHAT and CDR2 FQNNGV. The CDR3 runs 16 residues.

The CDR3 spells CASSTDLGGRNNEQFF. As DNA, the CDR3 is TGTGCCAGCAGCACTGACTTGGGAGGCCGGAACAATGAGCAGTTCTTC. The rearrangement uses TRBV7-2 and TRBJ2-1; weak D call: TRBD2 (6 bases). CDR3 length equals 16 residues. V was cut by 5 bases and J by 5 bases, with 19 bases left in between. The germline V gene has CDR1 SGHTA and CDR2 FQGNSA. Based on the CDR3 plus reference TRBV7-2 and TRBJ2-1, the full variable domain is GAGVSQSPSNKVTEKGKDVELRCDPISGHTALYWYRQSLGQGLEFLIYFQGNSAPDKSGLPSDRFSAERTGGSVSTLTIQRTQQEDSAVYLCASSTDLGGRNNEQFFGPGTRLTVL.

The CDR3 nucleotides are TGTGCCAGCAGTTTGAGAGAGTATTACTATGGCTACACCTTC. This gives the protein CASSLREYYYGYTF. The chain couples TRBV27 to TRBJ1-2; D gene uncertain. Germline V gives CDR1 MNHEY, CDR2 SMNVEV (reference sequence). With 3 bases removed from V and 3 bases from J, the gap between germline ends came to 11 bases. CDR3 length: 14 amino acids.

The rearrangement links TRBV30 to TRBJ1-1; D is perhaps TRBD1 (5 bases). The CDR3 is 12 amino acids. Trimming cost V 5 bases and J 1 base, with 8 bases left between them. Germline loops: CDR1 GTSNPN, CDR2 SVGIG (reference sequence). The CDR3 reads CAWLGGNTEAFF. The CDR3 coding sequence is TGTGCCTGGCTGGGGGGGAACACTGAAGCTTTCTTT.

The chain has TRBV28 and TRBJ1-1; D ambiguous. Trimming shortened V by 8 bases and J by 2 bases, and 21 bases separated the two germline ends. The CDR3 has 16 residues. Germline values: CDR1 MDHEN, CDR2 SYDVKM. CDR3 sequence (DNA): TGTGCCAGCGCCCGGCCGGCGGGAGGGTTTAACACTGAAGCTTTCTTT. It is translated as CASARPAGGFNTEAFF.

V and J are TRBV11-2 and TRBJ1-1; D is unclear. V gave up 3 bases and J gave up 1 base, with 15 bases separating them. The CDR3 spans 16 residues. Germline V gene lookup returns CDR1 SGHAT and CDR2 FQNNGV. The CDR3 sequence: CASSFADAEANTEAFF. The CDR3 coding sequence is TGTGCCAGCAGCTTCGCGGACGCGGAGGCGAACACTGAAGCTTTCTTT. The entire variable domain, with the rest obtained from reference TRBV11-2 and TRBJ1-1, is as follows: EAGVAQSPRYKIIEKRQSVAFWCNPISGHATLYWYQQILGQGPKLLIQFQNNGVVDDSQLPKDRFSAERLKGVDSTLKIQPAKLEDSAVYLCASSFADAEANTEAFFGQGTRLTVV.

Here the CDR3 DNA reads TGCGCCAGCAGCCCGGATTTTAGCGGGAGGTTCGAGTCCGAGCAGTACTTC. Translating it yields CASSPDFSGRFESEQYF. The rearrangement uses TRBV5-1 and TRBJ2-7, with 10 positions matching TRBD2. This CDR3 has 17 amino acids. Germline V CDR1 and CDR2: SGHRS, YFSETQ. V lost 4 bases to trimming and J lost 6 bases; unmatched junction nucleotides: 16.

The chain is built from TRBV19 and TRBJ1-4; tentative D call: TRBD1 (5 bases). This CDR3 comprises 14 residues. Trimming shortened V by 4 bases and J by 7 bases, and 13 bases separated the two germline ends. From germline, CDR1 is LNHDA and CDR2 SQIVND (reference sequence). This CDR3 is CASSSERTSEKLFF. As DNA, the CDR3 is TGTGCCAGTAGTAGTGAACGGACATCTGAAAAACTGTTTTTT.

The genes are TRBV28 and TRBJ2-7; 8 bases map to TRBD2. The CDR3 totals 13 residues. Trimming cost V 6 bases and J 2 bases; bases outside gene matches: 3. CDR1 and CDR2 from the germline V gene are MDHEN and SYDVKM. The CDR3, as DNA: TGTGCCAGCAGAGAGCGGGGGACCTACGAGCAGTACTTC. It translates to CASRERGTYEQYF.

The chain couples TRBV5-1 to TRBJ1-2, with D maybe TRBD1 (6 bases). Trimming took 2 bases from V and 7 from J, leaving 15 bases between them. Germline V gene data show CDR1 as SGHRS and CDR2 as YFSETQ. The CDR3 has 14 amino acids. CDR3 sequence: CASSFTQGVGGYTF. The CDR3 nucleotides read TGCGCCAGCAGCTTTACACAGGGAGTCGGTGGCTACACCTTC. Combining the CDR3 with reference TRBV5-1 and TRBJ1-2 gives the whole variable domain KAGVTQTPRYLIKTRGQQVTLSCSPISGHRSVSWYQQTPGQGLQFLFEYFSETQRNKGNFPGRFSGRQFSNSRSEMNVSTLELGDSALYLCASSFTQGVGGYTFGSGTRLTVV.

The CDR3 nucleotides are TGTGCCACCAGTGACCTTAGTGGCTACACCTTC. This encodes CATSDLSGYTF. The chain recombines TRBV24-1 with TRBJ1-2; D not resolved. CDR3 size: 11 residues. Germline CDR1 and CDR2: KGHDR and SFDVKD. V lost 4 bases, J lost 7 bases, and 6 bases lay in between.

The chain joins TRBV5-1 to TRBJ2-5; 8 nucleotides align to TRBD2. The V gene's germline CDR1 is SGHRS and CDR2 YFSETQ. Losses at the gene ends were 3 bases for V and 2 bases for J; bases not matched to a gene: 9. The CDR3 length is 16 residues. This chain's CDR3 is CASSSGLDLIQETQYF. The DNA of the CDR3 is TGCGCCAGCAGCTCGGGACTAGATCTAATTCAAGAGACCCAGTACTTC.

On this clone itself: Other nucleotide sequences in the sample specify the same CDR3. The chain couples TRBV29-1 to TRBJ2-2, with 10 bases identical to TRBD1. From germline, CDR1 is SQVTM and CDR2 ANQGSEA. Trimming cost V 7 bases and J 4 bases; bases outside gene matches: 0. This CDR3 region has 12 residues. The CDR3 sequence is CSGDRGTGELFF. CDR3 in DNA: TGCAGCGGGGACAGGGGCACCGGGGAGCTGTTTTTT.

The chain uses TRBV19 and TRBJ2-1, with 12 bases matching TRBD1. V was clipped by 0 bases and J by 7 bases; unmatched bases: 7. Germline CDR1 and CDR2: LNHDA and SQIVND (reference sequence). The CDR3 covers 17 residues. For the CDR3, the DNA is TGTGCCAGTAGTATAGACCGGGGACAGGGGGCTGGGAATGAGCAGTTCTTC. Translation gives CASSIDRGQGAGNEQFF.

The count of this clone is one. The chain has TRBV7-2 and TRBJ1-2, with D uncertain. There are 12 residues in the CDR3. V was pared by 7 bases and J by 7 bases, with 13 bases between. Germline V gene data show CDR1 as SGHTA and CDR2 as FQGNSA. CDR3 nucleotides: TGTGCCAGCACCCCCGACATCGGTGGCTACACCTTC. Protein product: CASTPDIGGYTF.

This rearrangement joins TRBV19 to TRBJ2-7, with TRBD1 matching over 8 bases. The CDR3 totals 14 residues. The V and J ends lost 5 bases and 0 bases, in that order; junction bases with no gene match: 3. The V gene's germline CDR1 is LNHDA and CDR2 SQIVND (reference sequence). The CDR3 DNA is TGTGCCAGTAGTCGGACAGGGAGCTCCTACGAGCAGTACTTC. Its protein product is CASSRTGSSYEQYF.

This chain joins TRBV7-6 and TRBJ2-5, with TRBD1 matching 7 bases. After removal of 1 base from V and 2 bases from J, the junction contained 10 bases not matched to a gene. The CDR3 has 17 residues. Germline values: CDR1 SGHVS, CDR2 FNYEAQ. The CDR3 protein is CASSLVGTEGYQETQYF. The CDR3 DNA follows: TGTGCCAGCAGCTTAGTCGGGACAGAGGGCTATCAAGAGACCCAGTACTTC.

CDR3 residues: CASRPGQSNQPQHF. CDR3 nucleotides: TGTGCCAGCAGACCCGGACAGAGCAATCAGCCCCAGCATTTT. The rearrangement links TRBV2 to TRBJ1-5, with D perhaps matching TRBD1 (6 bases). With 6 bases removed from V and 1 base from J, the gap between germline ends came to 10 bases. From germline, CDR1 is SNHLY and CDR2 FYNNEI. This CDR3 has 14 amino acids.

V is TRBV18 and J is TRBJ2-5; D remains unclear. CDR3 length: 11 amino acids. Deletions cut 6 bases from V and 2 bases from J, with 4 bases between. CDR1 and CDR2 (germline): KGHSH, LQKENI. The CDR3 protein is CASSMQETQYF. The CDR3 DNA is TGTGCCAGCTCCATGCAAGAGACCCAGTACTTC. The full variable domain, its missing parts supplied by reference TRBV18 and TRBJ2-5, is NAGVMQNPRHLVRRRGQEARLRCSPMKGHSHVYWYRQLPEEGLKFMVYLQKENIIDESGMPKERFSAEFPKEGPSILRIQQVVRGDSAAYFCASSMQETQYFGPGTRLLVL.